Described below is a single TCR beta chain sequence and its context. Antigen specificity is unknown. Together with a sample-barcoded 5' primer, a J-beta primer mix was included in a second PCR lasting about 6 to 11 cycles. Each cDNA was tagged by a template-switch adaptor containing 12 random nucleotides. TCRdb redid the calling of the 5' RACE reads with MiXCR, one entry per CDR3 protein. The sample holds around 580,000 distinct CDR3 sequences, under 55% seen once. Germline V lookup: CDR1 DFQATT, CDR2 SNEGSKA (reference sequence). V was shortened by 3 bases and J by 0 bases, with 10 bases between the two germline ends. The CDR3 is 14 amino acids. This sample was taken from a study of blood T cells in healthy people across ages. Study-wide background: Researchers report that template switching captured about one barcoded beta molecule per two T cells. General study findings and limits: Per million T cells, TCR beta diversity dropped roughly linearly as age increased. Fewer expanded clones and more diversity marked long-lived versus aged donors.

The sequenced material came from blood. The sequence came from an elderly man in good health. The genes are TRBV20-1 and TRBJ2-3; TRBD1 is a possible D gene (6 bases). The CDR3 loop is CSASGTMSTDTQYF. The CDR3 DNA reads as TGCAGTGCTAGCGGGACAATGAGCACAGATACGCAGTATTTT.